Shown below are 22 T cell receptor beta chains from a single sample sequenced in a study of blood T cell repertoires in COVID-19. TCRdb's copy holds only in-frame clones and misses some; the assay was immunoSEQ multiplex PCR. The top ten hold under 15% of the sample, which has about 90,000 clones, about two thirds seen once. Input material: peripheral blood. The receptors originated from a woman of 80 years or more with acute or convalescent COVID-19.

The table lists this clone with a few counts. CDR3 protein: CASSQDYAGFYEQYF. The DNA for the CDR3 is TGCGCCAGCAGCCAAGATTATGCGGGTTTCTACGAGCAGTACTTC. The V and J genes are TRBV4-3 and TRBJ2-7; a weak D match, TRBD2 (5 bases). CDR1 and CDR2 (germline): LGHNA, YSLEER. The CDR3 totals 15 residues. Trimming shortened V by 0 bases and J by 3 bases, and 12 bases separated the two germline ends.

The V and J genes are TRBV5-1 and TRBJ2-7; D gene ambiguous. Germline CDR1 reads SGHRS; CDR2 reads YFSETQ. V was shortened by 0 bases and J by 5 bases, with 12 bases between the two germline ends. The CDR3 runs to 14 residues. The CDR3 nucleotides read TGCGCCAGCAGCTTGGACAGCCAAAAGGACGAGCAGTACTTC. Its translation: CASSLDSQKDEQYF.

J is TRBJ2-7 and V is TRBV2; possibly TRBD1 for D (6 bases). V was trimmed by 6 bases and J by 6 bases, leaving 15 bases between them. The CDR3 covers 13 residues. The germline V gene encodes CDR1 SNHLY and CDR2 FYNNEI. The CDR3, as DNA: TGTGCCAGCAGCCTCGGACAGACCCCCGAGCAGTACTTC. Its translation: CASSLGQTPEQYF.

The CDR3 reads CASSVTSGGYNEQFF. The CDR3 DNA sequence: TGTGCCAGCAGCGTGACTAGCGGGGGGTACAATGAGCAGTTCTTC. The chain combines TRBV7-6 with TRBJ2-1; 13 bases match TRBD2. The CDR3 runs 15 residues. J lost 4 bases, V lost 5 bases, and 2 bases had no gene match. CDR1 is SGHVS, CDR2 FNYEAQ, per germline.

This sequence joins TRBV5-1 and TRBJ2-7; tentative D call: TRBD2 (5 bases). V gave up 0 bases and J gave up 0 bases, with 10 bases separating them. CDR3 size: 15 residues. From germline, CDR1 is SGHRS and CDR2 YFSETQ. CDR3 sequence reads: CASSLGGSGSYEQYF. CDR3 bases: TGCGCCAGCAGCTTGGGAGGGTCGGGCTCCTACGAGCAGTACTTC.

This rearrangement joins TRBV6-5 to TRBJ1-1; D is unclear. The germline V gene encodes CDR1 MNHEY and CDR2 SVGAGI. The CDR3 totals 14 residues. V lost 6 bases, J lost 3 bases, and 14 bases lay in between. This chain's CDR3 is CASSRSYRDTEAFF. DNA of the CDR3: TGTGCCAGCAGCCGCAGTTATCGGGACACTGAAGCTTTCTTT.

This clone occurred once. V is TRBV21-1 and J is TRBJ1-3; the table assigns TRBD1, which was not confirmed against the DNA. TRBV21-1 has pseudogene status. The CDR3 extends over 15 amino acids. DNA of the CDR3: TGTGCCAGCACATCCCCAAGACAGGGTCCCAGGGCACCATATTTT. This encodes CASTSPRQGPRAPYF.

This clone was seen a handful of times. The CDR3 DNA sequence: TGCGCCAGCAGCCTCAGCGGGGGCTCATTCTACGAGCAGTACTTC. It translates to CASSLSGGSFYEQYF. The rearrangement uses TRBV10-2 and TRBJ2-7; 8 bases line up with TRBD2. Germline V lookup: CDR1 WSHSY, CDR2 SAAADI. With V trimmed by 6 bases and J by 3 bases, 10 bases remained unmatched. The length of the CDR3 is 15 residues.

This clone was detected only a few times. J is TRBJ1-1 and V is TRBV5-4, with 7 nucleotides matching TRBD1. The ends lost 0 bases at V and 3 bases at J; junction bases unmatched: 8. Looked up from germline, CDR1 is SGHNT and CDR2 is YYREEE (reference sequence). This CDR3 has 16 residues. The CDR3 DNA sequence: TGTGCCAGCAGCTTGGGGAGGGGGCAACCAGACACTGAAGCTTTCTTT. Translating it yields CASSLGRGQPDTEAFF.

The chain recombines TRBV6-1 with TRBJ2-5; perhaps TRBD1 as D (6 bases). Deletions cut 1 base from V and 2 bases from J, with 11 bases between. This CDR3 is built from 15 residues. Germline lookup yields CDR1 MNHNS and CDR2 SASEGT. The DNA of the CDR3 is TGTGCCAGCAGTGAAGTGACAGGCTCTCAAGAGACCCAGTACTTC. As protein: CASSEVTGSQETQYF.

The chain couples TRBV11-3 to TRBJ2-7; D not certain. The CDR3 has 14 residues. V lost 2 bases and J lost 3, with 11 bases in between. Germline values: CDR1 SGHNT, CDR2 YENEEA. CDR3 nucleotide sequence: TGTGCCAGCAGCTTAAGTTCAGTAAACTACGAGCAGTACTTC. It is translated as CASSLSSVNYEQYF.

This clone was seen a few times. The chain links TRBV2 to TRBJ1-2, with 7 bases matching TRBD1. Germline V CDR1 and CDR2: SNHLY, FYNNEI. V dropped 0 bases and J dropped 5; count of bases not matched to a gene: 6. The CDR3 is made up of 15 amino acids. The DNA of the CDR3 is TGTGCCAGCAGTGAAGCGGACGGGACAGCTTATGGCTACACCTTC. Translated, it gives CASSEADGTAYGYTF.

This rearrangement joins TRBV5-1 to TRBJ2-2; TRBD1 matches 8 bases. This CDR3 has 15 residues. Germline CDR1 is SGHRS and CDR2 is YFSETQ. The V and J ends lost 4 bases and 7 bases, in that order; junction bases with no gene match: 9. The CDR3 DNA is TGCGCCAGCAGCGGTCCCAGGGGGCAAGACGGGGAGCTGTTTTTT. Translating gives CASSGPRGQDGELFF.

This clone appeared once. The chain recombines TRBV9 with TRBJ2-7, with TRBD1 identical over 9 bases. Trimming removed 0 bases from V and 1 base from J; junction bases left unmatched: 2. Germline lookup yields CDR1 SGDLS and CDR2 YYNGEE. The CDR3 is 15 amino acids. The CDR3 nucleotides are TGTGCCAGCAGCGTAGAGGGGACAGGGTCCTACGAGCAGTACTTC. Translation: CASSVEGTGSYEQYF.

The chain recombines TRBV5-4 with TRBJ1-4, with 10 bases lining up with TRBD1. Germline V gene sequence: CDR1 SGHNT, CDR2 YYREEE (reference sequence). The CDR3 runs to 15 residues. J lost 8 bases, V lost 0 bases, and 4 bases had no gene match. CDR3 sequence reads: CASSLAGTGVEKLFF. In DNA, the CDR3 is TGTGCCAGCAGCTTGGCTGGGACAGGGGTCGAAAAACTGTTTTTT.

The chain is built from TRBV5-1 and TRBJ2-3; 7 bases agree with TRBD2. CDR1 and CDR2 (germline): SGHRS, YFSETQ. V lost 1 base and J lost 5; bases outside the gene matches: 10. The CDR3 is made up of 16 amino acids. The CDR3 here is CASSLTGGGRLDTQYF. In DNA, the CDR3 is TGCGCCAGCAGCTTGACTGGCGGGGGAAGGTTAGATACGCAGTATTTT. Full variable domain (remainder filled in from reference TRBV5-1 and TRBJ2-3): KAGVTQTPRYLIKTRGQQVTLSCSPISGHRSVSWYQQTPGQGLQFLFEYFSETQRNKGNFPGRFSGRQFSNSRSEMNVSTLELGDSALYLCASSLTGGGRLDTQYFGPGTRLTVL.

This chain uses TRBV7-8 with TRBJ1-2, with a tentative D call TRBD1 (5 bases). V shed 4 bases and J shed 6 bases, with 21 bases lying between them. The CDR3 length is 16 residues. Per germline, CDR1 SGHVS and CDR2 FQNEAQ. The CDR3 sequence: CASSSKFMGLGHGYTF. The CDR3 nucleotides read TGTGCCAGCAGCTCAAAGTTCATGGGGTTGGGGCATGGCTACACCTTC.

The table lists this clone with many counts. The rearrangement joins TRBV4-1 to TRBJ1-2; 7 bases agree with TRBD1. V lost 1 base and J lost 2; bases outside the gene matches: 13. The CDR3 contains 18 residues. Germline assignment: CDR1 MGHRA and CDR2 YSYEKL. The CDR3: CASSQVVRRQGVNYGYTF. In nucleotides, the CDR3 is TGCGCCAGCAGCCAAGTAGTGAGGAGGCAGGGGGTCAACTATGGCTACACCTTC.

The genes are TRBV7-2 and TRBJ2-1; 9 bases align to TRBD2. From germline, CDR1 is SGHTA and CDR2 FQGNSA. This CDR3 comprises 16 residues. V was clipped by 5 bases and J by 6 bases; unmatched bases: 11. DNA for the CDR3: TGTGCCAGCAGCCCCGACCCTAGCGGGGCTAGCAATGAGCAGTTCTTC. It specifies CASSPDPSGASNEQFF. The full variable domain, in which reference TRBV7-2 and TRBJ2-1 provide the parts outside the CDR3, is GAGVSQSPSNKVTEKGKDVELRCDPISGHTALYWYRQSLGQGLEFLIYFQGNSAPDKSGLPSDRFSAERTGGSVSTLTIQRTQQEDSAVYLCASSPDPSGASNEQFFGPGTRLTVL.

The chain recombines TRBV24-1 with TRBJ2-1, with 8 bases fitting TRBD1. V lost 8 bases, J lost 4 bases, and 9 bases stayed unmatched. Germline assignment: CDR1 KGHDR and CDR2 SFDVKD. CDR3 length equals 15 residues. CDR3 sequence: CATNLTGQAYNEQFF. The CDR3 DNA follows: TGTGCCACCAACCTAACGGGACAGGCATACAATGAGCAGTTCTTC.

This sequence joins TRBV30 and TRBJ1-2; no reliable D call. The CDR3 runs to 14 residues. V was clipped by 0 bases and J by 4 bases, with 12 bases between them. The germline V gene has CDR1 GTSNPN and CDR2 SVGIG (reference sequence). The CDR3 DNA sequence: TGTGCCTGGAGTGTTTTTGGCGGTTCCTATGGCTACACCTTC. Its protein is CAWSVFGGSYGYTF.

This chain uses TRBV5-1 with TRBJ2-2; D might be TRBD2 (5 bases). The length of the CDR3 is 13 residues. Germline V gene data show CDR1 as SGHRS and CDR2 as YFSETQ. The germline V and J ends were trimmed by 4 bases and 7 bases, with 11 bases remaining between them. CDR3 nucleotides: TGCGCCAGCAGCAGGACGGGGAGCGGGGAGCTGTTTTTT. Protein: CASSRTGSGELFF.